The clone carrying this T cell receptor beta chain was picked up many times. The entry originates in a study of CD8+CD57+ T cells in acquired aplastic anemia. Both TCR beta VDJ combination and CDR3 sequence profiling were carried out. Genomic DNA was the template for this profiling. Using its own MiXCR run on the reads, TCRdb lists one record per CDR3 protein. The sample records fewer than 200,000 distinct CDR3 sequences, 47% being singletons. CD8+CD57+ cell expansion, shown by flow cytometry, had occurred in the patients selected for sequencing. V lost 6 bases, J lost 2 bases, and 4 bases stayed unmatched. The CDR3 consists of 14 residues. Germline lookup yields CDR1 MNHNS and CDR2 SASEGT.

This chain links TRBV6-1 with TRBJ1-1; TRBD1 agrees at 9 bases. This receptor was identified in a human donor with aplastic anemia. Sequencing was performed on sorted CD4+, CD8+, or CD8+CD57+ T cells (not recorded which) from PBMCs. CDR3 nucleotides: TGTGCCAGCAGAAGCACAGGGGGCAACACTGAAGCTTTCTTT. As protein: CASRSTGGNTEAFF.